The rows below give T cell receptor beta chains drawn from one sample of a study of blood T cell repertoires in COVID-19. Repertoires were generated with immunoSEQ multiplex PCR, while TCRdb's copy carries only in-frame clones and drops some. The profile shows tens of thousands of clones, approximately 84% of them singletons. The sequencing input was peripheral blood. These receptors were taken from a man aged 65 to 85 with COVID-19, enrolled during active disease. Both conserved end residues are part of each CDR3. D genes are given only for firm matches. Clone size, where shown, is once, few, many, or a class for clones that have expanded.

TRBJ1-1	-	-	TRBV2	CASGPRPPAGTEAFF	TGTGCCAGCGGCCCCCGCCCCCCGGCGGGCACTGAAGCTTTCTTT
TRBJ2-1	TRBD2	-	TRBV10-3	CAISEPPAGGRNEQFF	TGTGCCATCAGTGAGCCCCCAGCGGGGGGGCGTAATGAGCAGTTCTTC
TRBJ1-1	-	-	TRBV19	CASSYPRQVPNTEAFF	TGTGCCAGTAGTTATCCCCGACAGGTCCCGAACACTGAAGCTTTCTTT
TRBJ2-7	TRBD2	few	TRBV6-5	CASRATSGISYEQYF	TGTGCCAGCAGAGCGACTAGCGGGATTTCCTACGAGCAGTACTTC
TRBJ1-2	TRBD1	once	TRBV27	CASSLMGQEHLAIYGYTF	TGTGCCAGCAGTTTAATGGGACAGGAGCACCTCGCCATCTATGGCTACACCTTC
TRBJ1-5	TRBD1	once	TRBV6-5	CASRTGGYSNQPQHF	TGTGCCAGCAGAACAGGGGGCTATAGCAATCAGCCCCAGCATTTT
TRBJ1-2	TRBD1	-	TRBV28	CASSSGQGVGGYTF	TGTGCCAGCAGCTCTGGACAGGGGGTAGGAGGCTACACCTTC
TRBJ1-2	TRBD1	-	TRBV7-3	CASSLTGDGGYTF	TGTGCCAGCAGTCTGACAGGGGACGGTGGCTACACCTTC
TRBJ2-2	-	-	TRBV6-5	CASRTRSDPTGELFF	TGTGCCAGCAGAACCCGCAGCGATCCCACCGGGGAGCTGTTTTTT
TRBJ2-7	-	-	TRBV6-5	CASGPPAGRIREQYF	TGTGCCAGCGGACCCCCGGCGGGGCGAATTAGGGAGCAGTACTTC
TRBJ2-3	TRBD1	-	TRBV7-2	CASSLYDHRGQGAIMGQYF	TGTGCCAGCAGCTTATATGATCACAGAGGACAGGGGGCGATCATGGGGCAGTATTTT
TRBJ1-5	TRBD1	-	TRBV6-2/TRBV6-3	CASSSRQGRYSNQPQHF	TGTGCCAGCAGTTCAAGACAGGGCCGATATAGCAATCAGCCCCAGCATTTT
TRBJ1-2	TRBD1	-	TRBV11-2	CASKNNGPGGVYGYTF	TGTGCCAGCAAAAACAATGGCCCAGGGGGCGTATATGGCTACACCTTC
TRBJ2-1	-	-	TRBV6-4	CASSPVGGNEQFF	TGTGCCAGCAGCCCCGTCGGGGGTAATGAGCAGTTCTTC
TRBJ1-1	-	-	TRBV7-9	CASSATGNTEAFF	TGTGCCAGCAGCGCAACAGGGAACACTGAAGCTTTCTTT
TRBJ1-4	TRBD1	-	TRBV5-1	CASSVDGTGVEKLFF	TGCGCCAGCAGCGTCGACGGGACAGGAGTAGAAAAACTGTTTTTT
TRBJ1-5	-	-	TRBV5-5	CASSHVSSGVQPQHF	TGTGCCAGCAGCCACGTCTCGTCAGGGGTTCAGCCCCAGCATTTT
TRBJ1-4	TRBD1	-	TRBV6-6	CASRDGQAPFEKLFF	TGTGCCAGCAGGGACGGACAGGCTCCATTCGAAAAACTGTTTTTT
TRBJ2-4	TRBD1	-	TRBV5-1	CASSWDSQNIQYF	TGCGCCAGCAGCTGGGACAGTCAAAACATTCAGTACTTC
TRBJ2-7	-	-	TRBV7-2	CASSLGQALNPYEQYF	TGTGCCAGCAGCTTAGGACAGGCGCTAAACCCCTACGAGCAGTACTTC
TRBJ1-2	TRBD1	-	TRBV4-3	CASSQATGGSYGYTF	TGCGCCAGCAGCCAAGCGACAGGGGGGAGCTATGGCTACACCTTC
TRBJ2-7	-	-	TRBV6-2/TRBV6-3	CASSAGTHEQYF	TGTGCCAGCAGCGCTGGGACACACGAGCAGTACTTC
TRBJ2-7	-	-	TRBV7-6	CASSLGGVGLSYEQYF	TGTGCCAGCAGCTTAGGGGGGGTAGGCTTATCCTACGAGCAGTACTTC
TRBJ1-3	-	-	TRBV11-1	CASSLSGRLPGDTIYF	TGTGCCAGCAGCTTATCCGGCAGACTACCGGGGGACACCATATATTTT
TRBJ2-1	TRBD2	-	TRBV5-8	CASSSGRTSGGYNEQFF	TGTGCCAGCAGCTCTGGCAGGACTAGCGGGGGGTACAATGAGCAGTTCTTC
TRBJ2-7	-	-	TRBV3-1/TRBV3-2	CASSQGERPYEQYF	TGTGCCAGCAGCCAAGGAGAGCGTCCCTACGAGCAGTACTTC
TRBJ2-3	TRBD1	-	TRBV10-2	CASSEGRGTDTQYF	TGCGCCAGCAGTGAGGGCAGGGGGACAGATACGCAGTATTTT
TRBJ2-5	-	few	TRBV10-2	CASSADRIQETQYF	TGCGCCAGCAGCGCCGACAGGATACAAGAGACCCAGTACTTC
TRBJ2-1	TRBD1	once	TRBV4-2	CASSTGTGAYNEQFF	TGTGCCAGCAGCACCGGGACAGGGGCCTACAATGAGCAGTTCTTC
TRBJ1-6	TRBD1	-	TRBV11-3	CASRPGQGPSPLHF	TGTGCCAGCAGGCCCGGACAGGGCCCCTCACCCCTCCACTTT
TRBJ2-1	TRBD1	-	TRBV5-4	CASSLRQGAYNEQFF	TGTGCCAGCAGCCTTAGACAGGGGGCCTACAATGAGCAGTTCTTC
TRBJ2-2	TRBD1	-	TRBV19	CASSWGQGAGAGELFF	TGTGCCAGTAGTTGGGGACAGGGGGCTGGTGCCGGGGAGCTGTTTTTT
TRBJ1-2	-	few	TRBV12-3/TRBV12-4	CASSPQRGYTF	TGTGCCAGCAGTCCGCAGAGGGGCTACACCTTC